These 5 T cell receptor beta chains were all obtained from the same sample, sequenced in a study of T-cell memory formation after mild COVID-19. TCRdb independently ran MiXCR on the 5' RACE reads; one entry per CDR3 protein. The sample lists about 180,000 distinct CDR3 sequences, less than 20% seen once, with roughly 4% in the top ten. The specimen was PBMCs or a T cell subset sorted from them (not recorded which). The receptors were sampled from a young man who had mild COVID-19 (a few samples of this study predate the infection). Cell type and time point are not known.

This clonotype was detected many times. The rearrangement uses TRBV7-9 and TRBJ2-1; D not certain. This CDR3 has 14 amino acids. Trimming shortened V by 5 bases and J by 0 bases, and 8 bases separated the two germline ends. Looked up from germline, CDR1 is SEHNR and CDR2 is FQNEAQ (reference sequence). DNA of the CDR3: TGTGCCAGCAGCCCGAGAAGCTCCTACAATGAGCAGTTCTTC. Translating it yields CASSPRSSYNEQFF.

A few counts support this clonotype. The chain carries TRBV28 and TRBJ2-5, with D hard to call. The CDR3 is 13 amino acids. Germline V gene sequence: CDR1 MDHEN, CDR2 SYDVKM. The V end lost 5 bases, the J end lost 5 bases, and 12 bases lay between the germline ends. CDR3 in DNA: TGTGCCAGCAGTAATGTGGTGCGGGAGACCCAGTACTTC. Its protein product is CASSNVVRETQYF.

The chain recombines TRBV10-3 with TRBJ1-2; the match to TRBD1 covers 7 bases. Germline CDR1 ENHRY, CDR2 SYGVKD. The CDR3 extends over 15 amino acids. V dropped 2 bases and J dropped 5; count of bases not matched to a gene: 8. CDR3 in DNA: TGTGCCATCAGTGAGCCGGGGACAGACACTTATGGCTACACCTTC. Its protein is CAISEPGTDTYGYTF.

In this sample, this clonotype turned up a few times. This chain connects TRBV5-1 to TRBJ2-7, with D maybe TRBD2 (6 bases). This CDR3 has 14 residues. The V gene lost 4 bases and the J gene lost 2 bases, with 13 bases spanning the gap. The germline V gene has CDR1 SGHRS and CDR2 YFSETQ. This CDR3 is CASSPSGRTYEQYV. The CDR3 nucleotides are TGCGCCAGCAGCCCCTCTGGGAGGACCTACGAGCAGTACGTC.

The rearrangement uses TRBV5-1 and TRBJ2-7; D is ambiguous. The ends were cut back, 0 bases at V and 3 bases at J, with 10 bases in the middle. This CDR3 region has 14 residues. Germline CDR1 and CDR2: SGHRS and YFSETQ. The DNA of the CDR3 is TGCGCCAGCAGCTTGGATGCAGGTATCTACGAGCAGTACGTC. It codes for CASSLDAGIYEQYV.